This is a list of T cell receptor beta chains from one sample in a study of vaccination and CD4 T cells after COVID-19. From the PCR reads, TCRdb called clonotypes with MiXCR, one entry per CDR3 protein. The data hold roughly 10,000 distinct CDR3 sequences, with 40% observed a single time. Their specific antigens are unknown. What was sequenced was CD4+ T cells from blood, cultured in vitro. These receptors were collected from a human donor in good health. Each CDR3 is given with its conserved first and last residue. A D gene is named only where the DNA matches it firmly. A row's size may be missing; if present it is once, few, many or a size class.

TRBV20-1	-	TRBJ2-2	-	TGCAGTGCTGAGGACAGAAACACCGGGGAGCTGTTTTTT	CSAEDRNTGELFF
TRBV20-1	-	TRBJ1-1	-	TGCAGTGCTCCCATGGGCAGAGTCACTGAAGCTTTCTTT	CSAPMGRVTEAFF
TRBV4-3	-	TRBJ2-7	-	TGCGCCAGCAGCCAAGATTTCCTCGGACTGGGCCACGAGCAGTACTTC	CASSQDFLGLGHEQYF
TRBV28	-	TRBJ2-7	-	TGTGCCAGCAGGAACACCGGGACCCTGAAAGTGTACGAGCAGTACTTC	CASRNTGTLKVYEQYF
TRBV7-6	-	TRBJ1-1	-	TGTGCCAGCAGCTTATACGGCAACACTGAAGCTTTCTTT	CASSLYGNTEAFF
TRBV19	-	TRBJ2-5	-	TGTGCCAGTAGTATCATGGAGACCCAGTACTTC	CASSIMETQYF
TRBV20-1	few	TRBJ2-5	-	TGCAGTGCTAGGCGCAGTCAAGAGACCCAGTACTTC	CSARRSQETQYF
TRBV7-9	-	TRBJ2-3	-	TGTGCCAGCAGCACCCTAGGGGGGCGGACAGATACGCAGTATTTT	CASSTLGGRTDTQYF
TRBV6-4	-	TRBJ2-1	-	TGTGCCAGCAGTGACTCCTCAGCCTCGGGAAGATATGGGCAGTTCTTC	CASSDSSASGRYGQFF
TRBV19	few	TRBJ2-5	-	TGTGCCAGTAGTCTCCAAGAGACCCAGTACTTC	CASSLQETQYF
TRBV9	-	TRBJ1-1	-	TGTGCCAGCAGCCCCAGTAATGTAGAGGGAAGTTTAGGAGCTTTCTTT	CASSPSNVEGSLGAFF
TRBV7-2	-	TRBJ2-3	-	TGTGCCAGCCAACGAGACTGGGGGGGCACAGATACGCAGTATTTT	CASQRDWGGTDTQYF
TRBV6-1	-	TRBJ2-3	TRBD2	TGTGCCACCAAGAGGTTAGCGGGAGGGCCCGAGGGCACAGATACGCAGTATTTT	CATKRLAGGPEGTDTQYF
TRBV24-1	-	TRBJ2-1	TRBD2	TGTGCCACCAGTGATGGGGGACTAGCGGAGGGGACCTCCTACAATGAGCAGTTCTTC	CATSDGGLAEGTSYNEQFF
TRBV4-2	-	TRBJ2-7	-	TGTGCCAGCAGTAGGGGGTTGGGGGCGTACGAGCAGTACTTC	CASSRGLGAYEQYF
TRBV7-2	few	TRBJ1-5	-	TGTGCCAGCCGTCCCGGGACCGCGACGGGGCAGCCCCAGCATTTT	CASRPGTATGQPQHF
TRBV20-1	-	TRBJ2-3	TRBD2	TGCAGTGCTAGAGGACTAGCGGCCACAGATACGCAGTATTTT	CSARGLAATDTQYF
TRBV7-2	few	TRBJ1-6	-	TGTGCCAGCAGCTTTCCCATTCGACCCCTCCACTTT	CASSFPIRPLHF
TRBV20-1	few	TRBJ2-2	TRBD2	TGCAGTGCTACCGGGGGGGGCACCGGGGAGCTGTTTTTT	CSATGGGTGELFF
TRBV20-1	-	TRBJ2-7	-	TGCAGTGCTAACTATTTCAGCGGAACCTACGAGCAGTACTTC	CSANYFSGTYEQYF
TRBV6-5	few	TRBJ1-6	-	TGTGCCAGCAGTTATAGGGTGGAGTCACCCCTCCACTTT	CASSYRVESPLHF
TRBV23-1	-	TRBJ2-7	TRBD1	TGCGCCAGCAGTCAAGGACAGGGGGCGGTTTCCTACGAGCAGTACTTC	CASSQGQGAVSYEQYF
TRBV20-1	-	TRBJ2-1	TRBD1	TGCAGTGCTAGGGGTGGGCCAGGGGGTAATGAGCAGTTCTTC	CSARGGPGGNEQFF
TRBV5-1	-	TRBJ2-7	TRBD1	TGCGCCAGCAGCCCCCGGACAGGGGAGCCCTACGAGCAGTACTTC	CASSPRTGEPYEQYF
TRBV4-3	-	TRBJ1-6	-	TGCGCCAGCAGCCACGGGAGGTCACCCCTCCACTTT	CASSHGRSPLHF
TRBV6-2/TRBV6-3	-	TRBJ2-1	-	TGTGCCAGCAGAGGGCGAGGGGCTTTCCCCAATGAGCAGTTCTTC	CASRGRGAFPNEQFF
TRBV7-3	-	TRBJ2-2	-	TGTGCCAGCAGCTATAGGAGTACCGGGGAGCTGTTTTTT	CASSYRSTGELFF
TRBV5-1	-	TRBJ1-5	TRBD1	TGCGCCAGCAGCCCACAGGGGAATCAGCCCCAGCATTTT	CASSPQGNQPQHF
TRBV29-1	-	TRBJ2-3	-	TGCAGCGTTGAAGGGGCGGGAACGCAGTATTTT	CSVEGAGTQYF
TRBV7-9	-	TRBJ2-7	TRBD2	TGTGCCAGCAGCCCTAGGGCGGGACTAGCGGCTCACTACGAGCAGTACTTC	CASSPRAGLAAHYEQYF
TRBV2	-	TRBJ2-3	TRBD1	TGTGCCAGCAGTGGAACGATTAGTGGGACAGGGCTCCATTTT	CASSGTISGTGLHF
TRBV4-3	-	TRBJ2-3	-	TGCGCCAGCAGCCAAAGCCGGACAGATACGCAGTATTTT	CASSQSRTDTQYF
TRBV18	once	TRBJ1-2	-	TGTGCCAGCTCACCAGATGCGGCAGGGTATGGCTACACCTTC	CASSPDAAGYGYTF
TRBV7-2	-	TRBJ2-2	TRBD1	TGTGCCAGCAGCTCGACAGGGCTTAACACCGGGGAGCTGTTTTTT	CASSSTGLNTGELFF
TRBV7-2	few	TRBJ1-3	-	TGTGCCAGCAGCTTAGGTGTCGGGGCTGGAAACACCATATATTTT	CASSLGVGAGNTIYF
TRBV6-1	-	TRBJ1-5	TRBD1	TGTGCCAGCAGAGGACAGGGGGGCGGTCAGCCCCAGCATTTT	CASRGQGGGQPQHF
TRBV20-1	few	TRBJ2-2	TRBD1	TGCGGGGCAGGGACAGGGGGCGCGGGCGGGGAGCTGTTTTTT	CGAGTGGAGGELFF
TRBV7-8	-	TRBJ2-3	-	TGTGCCAGCAGCTTAGTAAGAGGGCCCACGGGCACAGATACGCAGTATTTT	CASSLVRGPTGTDTQYF
TRBV4-3	-	TRBJ2-7	TRBD2	TGCGCCAGCAGCCAAGGGGCGGCGGGAGGTACCTACGAGCAGTACTTC	CASSQGAAGGTYEQYF
TRBV12-3/TRBV12-4	-	TRBJ2-7	TRBD2	TGTGCCAGCAGTTTAGAGAGCGGGGGGCTCCTATACGAGCAGTACTTC	CASSLESGGLLYEQYF
TRBV7-8	-	TRBJ1-2	-	TGTGCCAGCAGCTTCCACAGGGTGGAACTACGTGGCTACACCTTC	CASSFHRVELRGYTF
TRBV27	medium-sized	TRBJ1-5	-	TGTGCCAGCAGTTTGGTAGGAATATATCAGCCCCAGCATTTT	CASSLVGIYQPQHF